The entry below gives a single T cell receptor beta chain sequence along with its context. The antigen remains undetermined. This specimen belongs to a study of CD4 T cells in relation to SARS-CoV-2 and coronaviruses. The CDR3 is 15 amino acids. Trimming took 3 bases from V and 1 from J, leaving 15 bases between them. CDR1 and CDR2 (germline): DFQATT, SNEGSKA (reference sequence). Repertoires were generated with immunoSEQ multiplex PCR, while TCRdb's copy carries only in-frame clones and drops some. Of about 25,000 clones in the sample, approximately 78% are singletons; the top ten hold approximately 15%. CD4+ T cells from unexposed donors were obtained before the COVID-19 pandemic (2011-2018). CD4+ T cells were isolated from the cells after around 10 days of culture.

This TCR was sampled from a human donor in good health. The sample comprised CD4+ T cells from PBMCs, cultured in vitro. The chain joins TRBV20-1 to TRBJ2-5; TRBD1 might be the D (5 bases). Here the CDR3 reads CSASAANRGQETQYF. CDR3 nucleotide sequence: TGCAGTGCTAGTGCCGCGAATAGGGGCCAAGAGACCCAGTACTTC.